This passage covers 6 T cell receptor beta chains from one sample sequenced in a study of CD8 T cells in ankylosing spondylitis. One entry per CDR3 protein results from TCRdb running MiXCR on the 5' RACE reads. Seen here are about 150,000 distinct CDR3 sequences, 25% to 35% observed once, and the top ten hold 6%. Sequencing used synovial fluid, either unsorted or a sorted T cell fraction (not recorded which). Receptors were obtained from a male donor with ankylosing spondylitis.

This chain connects TRBV27 to TRBJ1-1, with unresolved D. Germline V gene lookup returns CDR1 MNHEY and CDR2 SMNVEV (reference sequence). V shed 0 bases and J shed 1 base, with 6 bases lying between them. This CDR3 has 14 amino acids. CDR3 sequence: CASSLSNKNTEAFF. CDR3 bases: TGTGCCAGCAGTTTATCGAACAAGAACACTGAAGCTTTCTTT.

V is TRBV7-3 and J is TRBJ1-1, with 7 bases that match TRBD1. The germline CDR1 and CDR2 sequences are SGHTA and FQGTGA. This CDR3 comprises 15 residues. After removal of 2 bases from V and 4 bases from J, the junction contained 7 bases not matched to a gene. CDR3 region: CASSLEGRGGTEAFF. In DNA, the CDR3 is TGTGCCAGCAGCTTAGAAGGCAGGGGGGGCACTGAAGCTTTCTTT.

The chain is built from TRBV9 and TRBJ2-1; tentatively, D is TRBD2 (6 bases). The CDR3 is 16 amino acids. Trimming left V 0 bases short and J 6 bases short, with 16 bases between. The germline V gene encodes CDR1 SGDLS and CDR2 YYNGEE. The CDR3 nucleotides read TGTGCCAGCAGCGTAGCCTTGACTAGTTCGGGCAATGAGCAGTTCTTC. Amino acids: CASSVALTSSGNEQFF.

V is TRBV7-2 and J is TRBJ2-7; D is undetermined. CDR1 is SGHTA, CDR2 FQGNSA, per germline. Between the trimmed V and J ends, which lost 3 bases and 1 base, there was a span of 10 bases. The CDR3 runs 14 residues. CDR3 loop: CASSLSDISYEQYF. CDR3 sequence (DNA): TGTGCCAGCAGCTTGAGCGATATATCCTACGAGCAGTACTTC.

This clonotype has just a few counts. V usage is TRBV29-1 and J usage is TRBJ2-1, with TRBD1 matching over 9 bases. The germline gives CDR1 SQVTM, CDR2 ANQGSEA. The CDR3 is 12 residues long. In nucleotides, the CDR3 is TGCACCCTAGGGACAGGGAACAATGAGCAGTTCTTC. Protein: CTLGTGNNEQFF.

At least ten counts were recorded for this clonotype. The V call is TRBV20-1, the J call TRBJ2-5, with 7 positions matching TRBD2. Trimming at V came to 1 base and at J to 5 bases, leaving 10 bases not matched to a gene. The CDR3 covers 15 residues. The germline V gene has CDR1 DFQATT and CDR2 SNEGSKA (reference sequence). The CDR3: CSARAAGDPGETQYF. The CDR3 DNA reads TGCAGTGCTAGAGCTGCGGGGGACCCCGGGGAGACCCAGTACTTC.